The source of this T cell receptor beta chain is a study of control samples from healthy donors and cancer patients. CDR3 length equals 16 residues. Produced via immunoSEQ multiplex PCR; TCRdb's table is partial and in-frame only. Here the sample spans 45,000 to 60,000 clones, approximately 94% being singletons. This sequence joins TRBV21-1 and TRBJ2-5; the table's D call of TRBD1 was not tested on the DNA. TRBV21-1 is termed a pseudogene. The receptor comes from a man younger than 40 in good health. Sequenced material: blood. CDR3 nucleotides: TGTGCCAGCAGCGCTACCCACACAGGGGAGGAGGAGACCCAGTACTTC. Its translation is CASSATHTGEEETQYF.